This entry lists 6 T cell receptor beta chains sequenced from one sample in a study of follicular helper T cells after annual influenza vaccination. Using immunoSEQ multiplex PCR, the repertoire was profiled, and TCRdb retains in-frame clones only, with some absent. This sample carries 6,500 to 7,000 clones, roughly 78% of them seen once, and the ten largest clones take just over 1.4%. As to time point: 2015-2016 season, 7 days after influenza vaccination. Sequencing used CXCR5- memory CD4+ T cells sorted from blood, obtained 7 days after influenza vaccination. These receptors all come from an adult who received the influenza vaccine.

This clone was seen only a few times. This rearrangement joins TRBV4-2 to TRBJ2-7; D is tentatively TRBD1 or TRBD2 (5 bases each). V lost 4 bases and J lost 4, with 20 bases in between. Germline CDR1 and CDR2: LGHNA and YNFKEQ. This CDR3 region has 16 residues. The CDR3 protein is CASSRDRRDGTYEQYF. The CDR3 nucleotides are TGTGCCAGCAGCCGGGACCGCCGGGACGGAACGTACGAGCAGTACTTC.

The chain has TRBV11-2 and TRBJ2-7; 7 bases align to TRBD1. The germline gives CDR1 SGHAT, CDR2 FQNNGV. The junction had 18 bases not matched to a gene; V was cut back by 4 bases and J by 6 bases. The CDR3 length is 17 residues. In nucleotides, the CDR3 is TGTGCCAGCAGCTACCTAATGAGGGGGCCGGCGGGCCGCGAGCAGTACTTC. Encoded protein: CASSYLMRGPAGREQYF.

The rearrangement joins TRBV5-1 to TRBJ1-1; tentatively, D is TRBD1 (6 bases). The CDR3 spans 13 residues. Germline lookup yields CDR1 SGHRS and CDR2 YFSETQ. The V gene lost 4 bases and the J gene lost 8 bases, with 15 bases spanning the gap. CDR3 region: CASSVSWGLEAFF. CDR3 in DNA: TGCGCCAGCAGCGTTTCTTGGGGGCTAGAAGCTTTCTTT.

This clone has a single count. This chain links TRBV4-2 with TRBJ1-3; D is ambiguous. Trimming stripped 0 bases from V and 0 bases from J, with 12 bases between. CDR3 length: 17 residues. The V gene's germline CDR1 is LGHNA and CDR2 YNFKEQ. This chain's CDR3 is CASSQEITRSSGNTIYF. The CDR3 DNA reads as TGTGCCAGCAGCCAAGAGATTACCAGGAGCTCTGGAAACACCATATATTTT.

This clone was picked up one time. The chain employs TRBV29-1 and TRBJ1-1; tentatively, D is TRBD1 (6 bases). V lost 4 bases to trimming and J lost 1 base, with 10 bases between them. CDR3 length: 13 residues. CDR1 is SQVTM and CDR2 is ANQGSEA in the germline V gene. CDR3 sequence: CSVVRGANTEAFF. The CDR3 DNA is TGCAGCGTTGTTCGGGGGGCGAACACTGAAGCTTTCTTT.

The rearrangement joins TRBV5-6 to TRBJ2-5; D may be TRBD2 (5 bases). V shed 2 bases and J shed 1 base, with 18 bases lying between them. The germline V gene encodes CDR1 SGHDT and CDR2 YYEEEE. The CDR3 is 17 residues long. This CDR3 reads CASSFLLDLRVQETQYF. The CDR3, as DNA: TGTGCCAGCAGCTTTTTGTTGGATTTGCGGGTCCAAGAGACCCAGTACTTC.